This T cell receptor (beta chain) was sequenced for a study of T cell clones after liver transplantation. Across the study: Tolerant meant at least one year fully off immunosuppression without liver enzymes above twice normal.

V gave up 0 bases and J gave up 7 bases, with 12 bases separating them. Germline CDR1 and CDR2: SGHAT and FQNNGV. This CDR3 is 14 amino acids long. Only in-frame clones appear in the TCRdb table, and some are missing; sequencing was by immunoSEQ multiplex PCR. This sample carries about 21,000 clones, approximately 94% of them seen once, and the ten largest clones take more than 20%. This sample comprised CD8+ T cells from blood, obtained less than 26 months after liver transplant. This receptor was obtained from a human patient who received a liver transplant. Part of the T cells may come from the graft donor. The chain joins TRBV11-2 to TRBJ2-5; unclear D gene. The CDR3 DNA sequence: TGTGCCAGCAGCTTAGACCGCCAGCTTGGGACCCAGTACTTC. Protein sequence: CASSLDRQLGTQYF.